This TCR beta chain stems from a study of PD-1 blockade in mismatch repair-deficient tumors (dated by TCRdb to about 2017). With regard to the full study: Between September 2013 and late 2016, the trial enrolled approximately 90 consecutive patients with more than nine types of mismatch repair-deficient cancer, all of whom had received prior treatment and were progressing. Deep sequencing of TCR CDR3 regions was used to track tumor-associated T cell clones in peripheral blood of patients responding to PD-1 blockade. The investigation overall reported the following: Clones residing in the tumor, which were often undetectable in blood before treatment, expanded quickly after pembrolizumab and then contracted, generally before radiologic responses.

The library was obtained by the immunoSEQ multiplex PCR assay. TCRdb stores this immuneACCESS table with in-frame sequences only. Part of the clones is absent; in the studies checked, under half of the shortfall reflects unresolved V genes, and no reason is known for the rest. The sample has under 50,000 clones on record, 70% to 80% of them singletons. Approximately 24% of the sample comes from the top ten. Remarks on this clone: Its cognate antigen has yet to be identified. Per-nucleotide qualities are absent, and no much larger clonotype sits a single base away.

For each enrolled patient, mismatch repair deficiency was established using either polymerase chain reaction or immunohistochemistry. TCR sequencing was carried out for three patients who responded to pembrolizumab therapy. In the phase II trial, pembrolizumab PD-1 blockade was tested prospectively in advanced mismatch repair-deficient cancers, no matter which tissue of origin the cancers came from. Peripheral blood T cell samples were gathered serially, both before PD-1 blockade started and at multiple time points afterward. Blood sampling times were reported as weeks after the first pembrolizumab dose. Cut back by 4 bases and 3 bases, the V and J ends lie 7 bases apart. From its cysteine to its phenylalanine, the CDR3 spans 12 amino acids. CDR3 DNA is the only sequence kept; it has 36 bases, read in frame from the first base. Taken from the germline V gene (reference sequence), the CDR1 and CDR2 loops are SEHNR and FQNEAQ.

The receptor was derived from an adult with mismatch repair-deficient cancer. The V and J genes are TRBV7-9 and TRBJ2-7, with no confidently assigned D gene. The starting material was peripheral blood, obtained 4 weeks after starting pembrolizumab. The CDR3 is CASSSFDYEQYF. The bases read TGTGCCAGCAGCTCGTTCGACTACGAGCAGTACTTC.